This TCR beta chain was recorded in a study of T cell responses to AZD1222 COVID-19 vaccine. Study as a whole: Combined were second doses at about 4 or about 12 weeks.

General study findings and limits: White British ancestry dominated among donors, who included more females, and clonal diversity was possibly underestimated.

The repertoire was sequenced with immunoSEQ multiplex PCR; TCRdb's copy has only in-frame clones and lacks some. The profile shows roughly 160,000 clones, just under 95% of them singletons. The CDR3 contains 13 residues. Germline V gives CDR1 LNHDA, CDR2 SQIVND (reference sequence). V lost 3 bases and J lost 4, with 9 bases in between. Points on this clone: Its antigen is still unknown.

The chain recombines TRBV19 with TRBJ1-2; no reliable D call. The clonotype was recovered from an adult in good health. The sample in question was peripheral blood, obtained on day 0 of AZD1222 vaccination. This chain's CDR3 is CASSIDGSYGYTF. CDR3 nucleotides: TGTGCCAGTAGTATCGACGGATCCTATGGCTACACCTTC.